Included here is one TCR beta chain sequence, with context. The antigen remains undetermined. Germline V gene lookup returns CDR1 SGDLS and CDR2 YYNGEE. Unmatched junction bases numbered 13, after V lost 4 bases and J lost 8 bases. This CDR3 has 15 residues. In the sorted-subset replicate PCRs, about 200 ng DNA, tens of thousands of T cell genomes, was used. Measured with immunoSEQ multiplex PCR; TCRdb has only the in-frame clones, and not every one. The repertoire consists of around 2,000,000 clones, with about 93% occurring once and the leading ten covering under 2%. The sample is drawn from a study of shared clonotypes between healthy human individuals. For the study at large: CD4 naive and memory got three plates each, CD8 naive two, CD8 memory one.

Regarding the study as a whole: Compared with memory subsets, naive subsets generally had larger estimated richness. Sequencing of the sorted subsets was shown by rarefaction to be incomplete despite large depth.

The naive CD8 population came from CD45RO-negative cells selected for CCR7, without terminally differentiated effector memory CD45RA+ cells. This chain joins TRBV9 and TRBJ1-2, with TRBD1 matching 8 bases. The TCR originated in a man younger than 30 in good health. Some clones in this sample may be carry-over from other donors' samples. The sequencing sample was made of naive CD8+ T cells from PBMCs. Here the CDR3 reads CASSPILSTGEGYTF. In nucleotides, the CDR3 is TGTGCCAGCAGCCCAATCCTTTCGACAGGGGAGGGCTACACCTTC.